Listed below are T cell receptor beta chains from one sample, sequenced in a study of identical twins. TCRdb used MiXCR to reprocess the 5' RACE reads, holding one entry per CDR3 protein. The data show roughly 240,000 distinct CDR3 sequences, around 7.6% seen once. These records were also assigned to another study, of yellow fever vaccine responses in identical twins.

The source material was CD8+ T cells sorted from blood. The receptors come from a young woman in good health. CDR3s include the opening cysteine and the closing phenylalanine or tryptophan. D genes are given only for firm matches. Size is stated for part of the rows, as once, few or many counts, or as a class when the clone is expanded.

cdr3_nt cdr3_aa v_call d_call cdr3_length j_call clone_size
TGCGCCAGCAGTGAGGAGGGGGAGGCCTACAATGAGCAGTTCTTC CASSEEGEAYNEQFF TRBV10-1 NA 15 TRBJ2-1 many
TGCAGCGTTGAAGATCTCAGGGGGCACTATGGCTACACCTTC CSVEDLRGHYGYTF TRBV29-1 TRBD1 14 TRBJ1-2 NA
TGTGCCAGCAGCTTAGGGACACTGAACAATCAGCCCCAGCATTTT CASSLGTLNNQPQHF TRBV11-2 NA 15 TRBJ1-5 few
TGTGCCAGCAGTGAAGCCTCCGGCAGCCAAGAGACCCAGTACTTC CASSEASGSQETQYF TRBV6-1 NA 15 TRBJ2-5 NA
TGTGCCATCAGTGAGTCGGACAATCAGCCCCAGCATTTT CAISESDNQPQHF TRBV10-3 NA 13 TRBJ1-5 many
TGTGCCAGCAGCCGACAGGTCCAAGAGACCCAGTACTTC CASSRQVQETQYF TRBV6-6 NA 13 TRBJ2-5 few
TGTGCCAGCAGCTCGGGACAGGGAAACACTGAAGCTTTCTTT CASSSGQGNTEAFF TRBV9 TRBD1 14 TRBJ1-1 many
TGTGCCAGCAGCCGATTAGACCGAGACCGAGAGACCCAGTACTTC CASSRLDRDRETQYF TRBV7-2 NA 15 TRBJ2-5 NA
TGTGCCAGCATTGGAGTGGGGGGGATTGAGCAGTACTTC CASIGVGGIEQYF TRBV11-2 TRBD2 13 TRBJ2-7 many
TGTGCCAGCAGCGTGCTGGGGGGCACTGAAGCTTTCTTT CASSVLGGTEAFF TRBV9 NA 13 TRBJ1-1 few
TGTGCCAGCAGCGCGGACTGGGGATTAGGGGAAAAACTGTTTTTT CASSADWGLGEKLFF TRBV9 NA 15 TRBJ1-4 many
TGTGCCAGCAGCGTAGATAGCGGGCTCCAAGAGACCCAGTACTTC CASSVDSGLQETQYF TRBV9 TRBD2 15 TRBJ2-5 many
TGTGCCAGCAGTGCGGAGGGTAGCTGGCAGTATTTT CASSAEGSWQYF TRBV12-3/TRBV12-4 NA 12 TRBJ2-3 many
TGTGCCAGCAGTCCGTCAATAATTAGTCTGCGAGGCTACACCTTC CASSPSIISLRGYTF TRBV12-3/TRBV12-4 NA 15 TRBJ1-2 many
TGTGCCAGCAGTAACTATGGACAGGGCAGCAATCAGCCCCAGCATTTT CASSNYGQGSNQPQHF TRBV2 TRBD1 16 TRBJ1-5 few
TGTGCCATCAGTTGGGACGGTGCCTACGAGCAGTACTTC CAISWDGAYEQYF TRBV10-3 NA 13 TRBJ2-7 NA
TGTGCCAGCAGCGTAGCTAGCGGTTACAATGAGCAGTTCTTC CASSVASGYNEQFF TRBV9 TRBD2 14 TRBJ2-1 NA
TGTGCCAGTAGTCCCTCTACGTACCAAGAGACCCAGTACTTC CASSPSTYQETQYF TRBV19 NA 14 TRBJ2-5 few
TGTGCCAGCGGGGGAGGGAACACTGAAGCTTTCTTT CASGGGNTEAFF TRBV12-3/TRBV12-4 NA 12 TRBJ1-1 few
TGTGCCACCAGTGACCCAAACTATGGCTACACCTTC CATSDPNYGYTF TRBV24-1 NA 12 TRBJ1-2 NA
TGTGCCAGCAGTTACGGTATGGGGTGGTCGCAGTTCTTC CASSYGMGWSQFF TRBV6-5 NA 13 TRBJ2-1 few
TGTGCCAGCAGTGTCGGACAGACACCCTTTTATGAGACTGAAGCTTTCTTT CASSVGQTPFYETEAFF TRBV25-1 NA 17 TRBJ1-1 many
TGTGCCAGCAGTTTTTTTGGGTTGGACCTTTACAATGAGCAGTTCTTC CASSFFGLDLYNEQFF TRBV28 NA 16 TRBJ2-1 NA
TGTGCCAGCAGCTTTGACGAGGAGACCCAGTACTTC CASSFDEETQYF TRBV11-2 NA 12 TRBJ2-5 few
TGTGCCAGCACCGTGGGGGATTTGCCCTACAATGAGCAGTTCTTC CASTVGDLPYNEQFF TRBV5-5 NA 15 TRBJ2-1 NA
TGCAGTGCTAGGGCGGAGAGAACGAACACCGGGGAGCTGTTTTTT CSARAERTNTGELFF TRBV20-1 NA 15 TRBJ2-2 NA
TGTGCCAGCAGTTACCAGGGTCCCAATGAGCAGTTCTTC CASSYQGPNEQFF TRBV28 NA 13 TRBJ2-1 few
TGTGCCAGCAGCCAAGAGTCGGGAGGGGGTAATGAGCAGTTCTTC CASSQESGGGNEQFF TRBV4-2 TRBD2 15 TRBJ2-1 few
TGTGCCAGCAGCGACCACAGGGGGGCTGCTTTCTTT CASSDHRGAAFF TRBV7-9 TRBD1 12 TRBJ1-1 NA
TGCGCCAGCAGCTTCCGACAGGCCACTGAAGCTTTCTTT CASSFRQATEAFF TRBV5-1 NA 13 TRBJ1-1 few
TGTGCCAGCAGGGGGGACAGAGCTCCTAACTATGGCTACACCTTC CASRGDRAPNYGYTF TRBV3-1 TRBD1 15 TRBJ1-2 few
TGTGCCAGCAGCTTTCCCCCGGGACTCTTTGCGAACACCGGGGAGCTGTTTTTT CASSFPPGLFANTGELFF TRBV11-1 NA 18 TRBJ2-2 many
TGCGCCAGCAGCTTGCCCGGACTAGCGGGGGGATCCTACAATGAGCAGTTCTTC CASSLPGLAGGSYNEQFF TRBV5-1 TRBD2 18 TRBJ2-1 few
TGTGCCACCTCTCCAGAATTGTTCCACAATGAGCAGTTCTTC CATSPELFHNEQFF TRBV15 NA 14 TRBJ2-1 many
TGCAGTGCTAGACAGGGGGCTAGCGGAGGGGGGGATACGCAGTATTTT CSARQGASGGGDTQYF TRBV20-1 NA 16 TRBJ2-3 NA
TGTGCCAGCAGCTCACCGACTAGCGGTGTTATCGAGCAGTACTTC CASSSPTSGVIEQYF TRBV5-6 TRBD2 15 TRBJ2-7 many
TGTGCCAGCAGCCCCTGGGGAGCGGGACCCCCCAATGAGCAGTTCTTC CASSPWGAGPPNEQFF TRBV7-9 TRBD2 16 TRBJ2-1 many
TGTGCCAGCAGTTCAGGCCACCACAACCTCTACGAGCAGTACTTC CASSSGHHNLYEQYF TRBV27 NA 15 TRBJ2-7 many
TGCGCCAGCATTGGGGGACCCTTCTACAATGAGCAGTTCTTC CASIGGPFYNEQFF TRBV4-1 NA 14 TRBJ2-1 NA
TGTGCCAGCAGCCAAGATATTGGACTAGCGGTTTACAATGAGCAGTTCTTC CASSQDIGLAVYNEQFF TRBV3-1 TRBD2 17 TRBJ2-1 many
TGTGCCAGCAGTGATAGGTCGATGGGGACTAGCGACCCCCGTGCTAGCACAGATACGCAGTATTTT CASSDRSMGTSDPRASTDTQYF TRBV25-1 TRBD2 22 TRBJ2-3 NA
TGTGCCAGCAGCGTAGATGGGAACACTGAAGCTTTCTTT CASSVDGNTEAFF TRBV9 NA 13 TRBJ1-1 NA
TGCGCCAGCAGCTTGGCGGGCGGAAACACTGAAGCTTTCTTT CASSLAGGNTEAFF TRBV5-1 NA 14 TRBJ1-1 many
TGTGCCAGCAGCTTAGGGGGGCAGAACTACAATGAGCAGTTCTTC CASSLGGQNYNEQFF TRBV7-2 NA 15 TRBJ2-1 NA
TGTGCCAGCAGTTTAGGGATATCCGGGACATTATACGAGCAGTACTTC CASSLGISGTLYEQYF TRBV27 NA 16 TRBJ2-7 NA
TGTGCCAGCAGCTTGGGGCTAGCGGGAACCCTAGCCAAAAACATTCAGTACTTC CASSLGLAGTLAKNIQYF TRBV7-8 TRBD2 18 TRBJ2-4 many
TGTGCCATGGGACCGGACGGGAGCTCCTACAATGAGCAGTTCTTC CAMGPDGSSYNEQFF TRBV28 NA 15 TRBJ2-1 few
TGCGCCAGCAGCCACCTTGGGTTCGACGGCGGAACTAATGAAAAACTGTTTTTT CASSHLGFDGGTNEKLFF TRBV4-1 NA 18 TRBJ1-4 many
TGTGCCAGCAGTTTCCCAACTAGCGGGGGGTCCCGGACCCAGTACTTC CASSFPTSGGSRTQYF TRBV27 TRBD2 16 TRBJ2-5 NA
TGCGCCAGCAGCTTGGCTAGCGGGGGGATCGGGTCTCTGGCGCAGTATTTT CASSLASGGIGSLAQYF TRBV5-1 TRBD2 17 TRBJ2-3 NA
TGCAGCATGATGGACAGGGTCAATGGCTACACCTTC CSMMDRVNGYTF TRBV29-1 TRBD1 12 TRBJ1-2 NA
TGTGCCAGCAGACCCACTAGCGAGGCCTACAATGAGCAGTTCTTC CASRPTSEAYNEQFF TRBV6-1 TRBD2 15 TRBJ2-1 many
TGCGCCAGCAGTTATAGCGGGAATCAGGATGAGCAGTTCTTC CASSYSGNQDEQFF TRBV4-1 TRBD2 14 TRBJ2-1 few
TGCAGCGCCGGGACTAGCGGCTACGAGCAGTACTTC CSAGTSGYEQYF TRBV29-1 TRBD2 12 TRBJ2-7 many